This is a list of T cell receptor beta chains from one sample in a study of PD-1 blockade in classical Hodgkin lymphoma. TCRdb's table, derived via immunoSEQ multiplex PCR, lists solely in-frame clones and lacks some. This table holds 100,000 or so clones, roughly 91% found once. The sequencing here drew on peripheral blood mononuclear cells (PBMCs), taken before the fourth cycle of nivolumab. Receptor source: a human donor with classical Hodgkin lymphoma. Each CDR3 is given with its conserved first and last residue. A D gene is named only where the DNA matches it firmly. Clone size is stated in some rows and not others, as once, few, many or a class when expanded.

.	TRBV19	TRBJ1-1	.	TGTGCCAGTAGTATCACAGGAATTGCGGGGGGAAAAGCTTTCTTT	CASSITGIAGGKAFF
.	TRBV28	TRBJ1-2	.	TGTGCCAGCAGTCCTGGCCGGGGCAGAAACTATGGCTACACCTTC	CASSPGRGRNYGYTF
.	TRBV2	TRBJ1-4	.	TGTGCCAGCAGTGAAGGACGGATGCTTGCAACTAATGAAAAACTGTTTTTT	CASSEGRMLATNEKLFF
.	TRBV5-4	TRBJ1-2	.	TGTGCCAGCAGCTCCAAGGCAGGGCTCGGTATTGGCTACACCTTC	CASSSKAGLGIGYTF
.	TRBV7-2	TRBJ2-3	.	TGTGCCAGCAGCCATGACTGGACTAGCACAGATACGCAGTATTTT	CASSHDWTSTDTQYF
.	TRBV7-9	TRBJ1-3	.	TGTGCCAGCAGCTTCCACAGCTCGAGCTCTGGAAACACCATATATTTT	CASSFHSSSSGNTIYF
.	TRBV6-4	TRBJ1-1	.	TGTGCCAGCAGTGACTTCTTGGGCAGCCCGGGAGCTTTCTTT	CASSDFLGSPGAFF
once	TRBV5-4	TRBJ1-4	.	TGTGCCAGCAGCTCAGGGAGTGGAGAAAAACTGTTTTTT	CASSSGSGEKLFF
.	TRBV4-2	TRBJ2-2	TRBD1	TGTGCCAGCAGCCAGGACAGGGCCGGGGAGCTGTTTTTT	CASSQDRAGELFF
.	TRBV9	TRBJ1-6	.	TGTGCCAGCAGCGCGGGGGTTCGGACAGCCAATTCACCCCTCCACTTT	CASSAGVRTANSPLHF
.	TRBV7-6	TRBJ2-7	.	TGTGCCAGCAGCTCTGGGGCCGCCTACGAGCAGTACTTC	CASSSGAAYEQYF
.	TRBV2	TRBJ2-3	.	TGTGCCAGCAGTGATATCCAGACTAATGAATATTTT	CASSDIQTNEYF
.	TRBV10-1	TRBJ2-7	.	TGCGCCAGCAGTCCCCTTATAGGGGGGTACGAGCAGTACTTC	CASSPLIGGYEQYF
.	TRBV28	TRBJ1-5	.	TGTGCCAGCAGTCCCAAGCCGTCGCCCTGGGATCAGCCCCAGCATTTT	CASSPKPSPWDQPQHF
.	TRBV4-1	TRBJ1-5	.	TGCGCCAGCAGCCAAGTCCCAGTCCAGCCCCAGCATTTT	CASSQVPVQPQHF
.	TRBV4-1	TRBJ2-1	TRBD2	TGCGCCAGCCGGCATATCCACTTCGGCCCGAAAGCGGGACCCACCTACAATGAGCAGTTCTTC	CASRHIHFGPKAGPTYNEQFF
.	TRBV14	TRBJ2-1	TRBD2	TGTGCCAGCAGCCTATTAGCGGGAGGTGGTCTAGCGTTCTTC	CASSLLAGGGLAFF
.	TRBV6-1	TRBJ2-5	.	TGTGCCAGCAGTGAATTCAGGACAGAACTGGAGACCCAGTACTTC	CASSEFRTELETQYF
.	TRBV11-2	TRBJ2-7	.	TGTGCCAGCAGTCCACCACGGGGGAGAGGATTCGACGAGCAGTACTTC	CASSPPRGRGFDEQYF
.	TRBV13	TRBJ2-7	.	TGTGCCAGCAGCTTTCGGGCGCAGGCCCTCACTCAGGGGCAGTACTTC	CASSFRAQALTQGQYF
.	TRBV7-9	TRBJ2-4	TRBD2	TGTGCCAGCAGCGGACTAGCGGGAGGGCCATACATTCAGTACTTC	CASSGLAGGPYIQYF
.	TRBV27	TRBJ2-1	.	TGTGCCAGCAGTTTTTGGGGGGATTCCTACAATGAGCAGTTCTTC	CASSFWGDSYNEQFF
.	TRBV6-5	TRBJ2-7	TRBD2	TGTGCCAGCAGTTACGCCGGGAGGGGCTACGAGCAGTACTTC	CASSYAGRGYEQYF
once	TRBV2	TRBJ2-7	.	TGTGCCGCGGTGGACGACTCCTACGAGCAGTACTTC	CAAVDDSYEQYF
.	TRBV6-5	TRBJ1-3	TRBD1	TGTGCCAGCAGGGGGACAGGAAGAAACACCATATATTTT	CASRGTGRNTIYF
.	TRBV29-1	TRBJ2-7	.	TGCAGCGTTGAGATTCCCTCCGGGTCCTACGAGCAGTACTTC	CSVEIPSGSYEQYF
once	TRBV27	TRBJ2-2	TRBD1	TGTGCCAGCAGTTTATCGCCCGGGACAGGGCGAACCGGGGAGCTGTTTTTT	CASSLSPGTGRTGELFF